These 10 T cell receptor beta chains came from one sample sequenced in a study of T cell responses to AZD1222 COVID-19 vaccine. Assay used: immunoSEQ multiplex PCR; TCRdb lists only in-frame clones, some missing. Among fewer than 110,000 clones listed, around nine tenths were seen once. The input for sequencing was peripheral blood, taken on day 0 of AZD1222 vaccination. These TCRs come from an adult in good health.

The V call is TRBV24-1, the J call TRBJ1-3; 7 positions match TRBD1. The CDR3 runs 16 residues. Looked up from germline, CDR1 is KGHDR and CDR2 is SFDVKD. With 3 bases clipped from V and 1 base from J, the junction kept 5 bases outside the gene matches. The CDR3 bases are TGTGCCACCAGTGATCCACGACAGGGTTCTGGAAACACCATATATTTT. Amino acids: CATSDPRQGSGNTIYF.

The chain has TRBV10-3 and TRBJ2-2; maybe TRBD2 (5 bases). Germline V gene data show CDR1 as ENHRY and CDR2 as SYGVKD. Between the trimmed V and J ends, which lost 6 bases and 0 bases, there was a span of 8 bases. The CDR3 spans 14 residues. The CDR3 sequence is CAIRDFSNTGELFF. The CDR3 region has the DNA TGTGCCATCAGGGACTTTTCGAACACCGGGGAGCTGTTTTTT.

The J gene is TRBJ1-5, the V gene TRBV27; TRBD1 might be the D (5 bases). Germline V lookup: CDR1 MNHEY, CDR2 SMNVEV (reference sequence). CDR3 length equals 13 residues. The V gene lost 3 bases and the J gene lost 7 bases, with 10 bases spanning the gap. The CDR3 DNA follows: TGTGCCAGCAGTTTGGCCGGGGGACAGCCCCAGCATTTT. Its protein is CASSLAGGQPQHF.

J is TRBJ2-5 and V is TRBV19; 7 bases map to TRBD1. After removal of 8 bases from V and 5 bases from J, the junction contained 8 bases not matched to a gene. The length of the CDR3 is 13 residues. Germline V gives CDR1 LNHDA, CDR2 SQIVND (reference sequence). The CDR3 loop reads CASSQTGAETQYF. CDR3 nucleotide sequence: TGTGCCAGTTCCCAAACAGGGGCCGAGACCCAGTACTTC.

The CDR3 spells CASSLRTSGEETQYF. The CDR3 DNA sequence: TGCGCCAGCAGTCTTCGGACTAGCGGGGAGGAGACCCAGTACTTC. This chain uses TRBV10-1 with TRBJ2-5, with TRBD2 matching over 12 bases. In germline, CDR1 is WNHNN, CDR2 SYGVQD (reference sequence). The CDR3 is made up of 15 amino acids. Germline trimming cut 5 bases from V and 5 bases from J; bases unmatched to any gene: 6.

V usage is TRBV3-1 (or the pseudogene TRBV3-2) and J usage is TRBJ1-6; D remains ambiguous. The CDR3 is made up of 15 amino acids. The ends were cut back, 4 bases at V and 6 bases at J, with 13 bases in the middle. Germline CDR1 and CDR2: LGHDT and YNNKEL (reference sequence). The CDR3 region is CASSPPGDGNSPLHF. DNA of the CDR3: TGTGCCAGCAGCCCCCCAGGAGACGGTAATTCACCCCTCCACTTT.

The chain is built from TRBV6-5 and TRBJ2-5; either TRBD1 or TRBD2 may supply D (5 bases each). Germline loops: CDR1 MNHEY, CDR2 SVGAGI. This CDR3 is built from 14 residues. V was pared by 5 bases and J by 5 bases, with 15 bases between. The CDR3 DNA reads TGTGCCAGCAGTCAAATGGGGGATCGGGAGACCCAGTACTTC. Residues: CASSQMGDRETQYF.

The genes are TRBV7-8 and TRBJ2-1; 8 bases map to TRBD2. The junction had 13 bases not matched to a gene; V was cut back by 1 base and J by 2 bases. The CDR3 totals 19 residues. The germline CDR1 and CDR2 sequences are SGHVS and FQNEAQ. Here the CDR3 DNA reads TGTGCCAGCAGCTTAGGGCCGGGGGGGCCAAGAGGGACCTACAATGAGCAGTTCTTC. Translated: CASSLGPGGPRGTYNEQFF.

The rearrangement uses TRBV30 and TRBJ1-6; D is uncertain. Germline values: CDR1 GTSNPN, CDR2 SVGIG (reference sequence). V lost 4 bases to trimming and J lost 5 bases, with 9 bases between them. The CDR3 totals 13 residues. The CDR3 bases are TGTGCCTGGACTTTGACCCATAATTCACCCCTCCACTTT. Translation gives CAWTLTHNSPLHF. Supplemented by reference TRBV30 and TRBJ1-6, the full variable domain reads SQTIHQWPATLVQPVGSPLSLECTVEGTSNPNLYWYRQAAGRGLQLLFYSVGIGQISSEVPQNLSASRPQDRQFILSSKKLLLSDSGFYLCAWTLTHNSPLHFGNGTRLTVT.

The chain uses TRBV7-3 and TRBJ1-1; 11 bases are shared with TRBD1. Trimming took 4 bases from V and 5 from J; bases not matched to a gene: 3. CDR3 length: 14 residues. Germline CDR1 is SGHTA and CDR2 is FQGTGA. CDR3 sequence: CASSSGQGETEAFF. CDR3 DNA sequence: TGTGCCAGCAGCTCGGGACAGGGGGAGACTGAAGCTTTCTTT.